Shown below are 24 T cell receptor beta chains from a single sample sequenced in a study of T-cell memory formation after mild COVID-19. MiXCR, run by TCRdb on the 5' RACE reads, gives a single entry per CDR3 protein. The sample shows fewer than 400,000 distinct CDR3 sequences, under 15% of them seen only once. Sequenced: PBMCs or a T cell subset sorted from them (not recorded which). The receptor source for this set is a young man who had mild COVID-19 (a few samples of this study predate the infection). Cell type and time point are not known.

This clonotype was picked up a small number of times. This chain connects TRBV7-6 to TRBJ2-2; 8 bases agree with TRBD2. Germline trimming cut 1 base from V and 4 bases from J; bases unmatched to any gene: 8. Germline-derived CDR1 and CDR2 are SGHVS and FNYEAQ. CDR3 size: 17 residues. The DNA for the CDR3 is TGTGCCAGCAGCTTAGTCGGGGGGGGCCGTGTCACCGGGGAGCTGTTTTTT. This translates into CASSLVGGGRVTGELFF.

This chain joins TRBV15 and TRBJ2-3, with TRBD1 matching over 8 bases. CDR3 length: 18 residues. Germline assignment: CDR1 LNHNV and CDR2 YYDKDF (reference sequence). J lost 1 base, V lost 4 bases, and 13 bases had no gene match. CDR3 protein: CATSTGQGITDGTDTQYF. The CDR3 nucleotides are TGTGCCACCAGCACAGGACAGGGAATAACGGATGGCACAGATACGCAGTATTTT.

This clonotype was seen only a few times. The chain uses TRBV5-6 and TRBJ2-1; tentative D call: TRBD2 (6 bases). This CDR3 contains 15 residues. V lost 4 bases, J lost 8 bases, and 19 bases lay in between. CDR1 and CDR2 (germline): SGHDT, YYEEEE. This CDR3 is CASSAGTLGGDEQFF. In DNA, the CDR3 is TGTGCCAGCAGCGCGGGGACTCTAGGAGGGGATGAGCAGTTCTTC. The entire variable domain, with the rest obtained from reference TRBV5-6 and TRBJ2-1, is as follows: DAGVTQSPTHLIKTRGQQVTLRCSPKSGHDTVSWYQQALGQGPQFIFQYYEEEERQRGNFPDRFSGHQFPNYSSELNVNALLLGDSALYLCASSAGTLGGDEQFFGPGTRLTVL.

This clonotype was detected many times. This chain links TRBV12-3 or TRBV12-4 with TRBJ2-5, with D perhaps matching TRBD1 (5 bases). With 5 bases removed from V and 3 bases from J, the gap between germline ends came to 13 bases. This CDR3 contains 14 residues. Written as DNA, the CDR3 is TGTGCCAGCAGTCGAAGGGGCAGGGAAGAGACCCAGTACTTC. Translated: CASSRRGREETQYF.

This clonotype was counted between two and nine times. This chain joins TRBV6-2 or TRBV6-3 and TRBJ1-5, with D unclear. The V gene lost 2 bases and the J gene lost 7 bases, with 9 bases spanning the gap. The CDR3 sequence is 13 residues long. Per germline, CDR1 MNHEY and CDR2 SVGEGT. The CDR3 sequence is CASSYGPSQPQHF. For the CDR3, the DNA is TGTGCCAGCAGTTACGGTCCCTCCCAGCCCCAGCATTTT.

This clonotype was detected only a few times. The chain recombines TRBV6-1 with TRBJ2-7; TRBD2 agrees at 12 bases. Germline values: CDR1 MNHNS, CDR2 SASEGT. The CDR3 totals 14 residues. Losses at the gene ends were 8 bases for V and 2 bases for J; bases not matched to a gene: 4. CDR3 sequence: CASDRTSGTYEQYV. In DNA form, the CDR3 reads TGTGCCAGCGACCGGACTAGCGGGACCTACGAGCAGTACGTC.

The CDR3 spells CAWSVSRLSGNTIYF. The CDR3 coding sequence is TGTGCCTGGAGTGTAAGCCGGCTATCTGGAAACACCATATATTTT. The chain carries TRBV30 and TRBJ1-3; D gene ambiguous. The germline gives CDR1 GTSNPN, CDR2 SVGIG (reference sequence). The CDR3 extends over 15 amino acids. With 0 bases removed from V and 1 base from J, the gap between germline ends came to 10 bases.

The chain has TRBV7-9 and TRBJ1-5; the match to TRBD1 covers 7 bases. Trimming at V came to 5 bases and at J to 9 bases, leaving 10 bases not matched to a gene. CDR1 is SEHNR and CDR2 is FQNEAQ in the germline V gene (reference sequence). This CDR3 has 14 amino acids. This CDR3 is CASSANRGPGPQHF. The CDR3 nucleotides are TGTGCCAGCAGCGCGAACAGGGGCCCGGGGCCCCAGCATTTT.

The rearrangement uses TRBV20-1 and TRBJ2-7, with a possible D match to TRBD2 (6 bases). Germline V CDR1 and CDR2: DFQATT, SNEGSKA (reference sequence). The ends were cut back, 5 bases at V and 2 bases at J, with 16 bases in the middle. This CDR3 comprises 14 residues. The CDR3 nucleotides are TGCAGTGCTCAAGGCCAGGCGGGGACCTACGAGCAGTACTTC. This gives the protein CSAQGQAGTYEQYF.

This chain links TRBV7-6 with TRBJ2-5; TRBD2 agrees at 9 bases. J was trimmed by 5 bases and V by 2 bases; bases with no gene match: 6. Germline CDR1 and CDR2: SGHVS and FNYEAQ. The CDR3 sequence is 15 residues long. Here the CDR3 DNA reads TGTGCCAGCAGCTTATGGACTAGCGATTCCGAGACCCAGTACTTC. Translated: CASSLWTSDSETQYF.

The rearrangement joins TRBV4-3 to TRBJ2-5; D might be TRBD1 (6 bases). V gave up 5 bases and J gave up 3 bases, with 13 bases separating them. The germline V gene has CDR1 LGHNA and CDR2 YSLEER. The CDR3 is 14 residues long. The CDR3 is CASSTRTAKETQYF. The CDR3, as DNA: TGCGCCAGCAGCACCCGGACAGCAAAAGAGACCCAGTACTTC.

V is TRBV5-1 and J is TRBJ1-1, with unresolved D. This CDR3 has 13 residues. CDR1 is SGHRS, CDR2 YFSETQ, per germline. V was trimmed by 4 bases and J by 0 bases, leaving 7 bases between them. DNA for the CDR3: TGCGCCAGCAGCCCGGAGGTGAACACTGAAGCTTTCTTT. This encodes CASSPEVNTEAFF. Using reference TRBV5-1 and TRBJ1-1 for the parts outside the CDR3, the full variable domain is KAGVTQTPRYLIKTRGQQVTLSCSPISGHRSVSWYQQTPGQGLQFLFEYFSETQRNKGNFPGRFSGRQFSNSRSEMNVSTLELGDSALYLCASSPEVNTEAFFGQGTRLTVV.

CDR3 residues: CATSGGGWETQYF. The CDR3 nucleotides are TGTGCCACCAGCGGGGGGGGCTGGGAGACCCAGTACTTC. The chain combines TRBV15 with TRBJ2-5; D is possibly TRBD2 (7 bases). V lost 5 bases and J lost 5, with 12 bases in between. Germline-derived CDR1 and CDR2 are LNHNV and YYDKDF (reference sequence). CDR3 length: 13 residues.

This clonotype was observed at least ten times. The V and J genes are TRBV5-1 and TRBJ2-7; the match to TRBD1 covers 10 bases. Germline values: CDR1 SGHRS, CDR2 YFSETQ. Trimming cost V 0 bases and J 5 bases; bases outside gene matches: 5. The CDR3 is made up of 15 amino acids. CDR3 sequence reads: CASSLEGQGSDEQYF. The CDR3 nucleotides read TGCGCCAGCAGCTTGGAGGGACAGGGGAGTGACGAGCAGTACTTC.

This clonotype was observed many times. V gene TRBV20-1 combines with J gene TRBJ2-3; 12 positions match TRBD2. CDR1 is DFQATT, CDR2 SNEGSKA, per germline (reference sequence). The CDR3 totals 12 residues. Trimming removed 3 bases from V and 9 bases from J; junction bases left unmatched: 1. The CDR3 here is CSARGLAGTQYF. CDR3 in DNA: TGCAGTGCTAGGGGACTAGCGGGCACGCAGTATTTT.

The chain employs TRBV7-9 and TRBJ1-4; 8 bases are a match to TRBD1. CDR3 length: 17 residues. CDR1 and CDR2 (germline): SEHNR, FQNEAQ (reference sequence). With V trimmed by 3 bases and J by 1 base, 7 bases remained unmatched. Written as DNA, the CDR3 is TGTGCCAGCAGCTTCGGAGAAGACAGGGGAACTAATGAAAAACTGTTTTTT. Translated: CASSFGEDRGTNEKLFF.

This clonotype was observed many times. This chain uses TRBV7-2 with TRBJ2-2, with 9 bases fitting TRBD2. Germline-derived CDR1 and CDR2 are SGHTA and FQGNSA. J gave up 1 base and V 1 base, and 7 bases lay outside the gene matches. The CDR3 runs to 18 residues. The CDR3 DNA reads as TGTGCCAGCAGCTTAGGTCCCTTACTAGCGGGGAACACCGGGGAGCTGTTTTTT. Translated, it gives CASSLGPLLAGNTGELFF.

The table lists this clonotype with a few counts. This chain connects TRBV7-8 to TRBJ2-2; 10 bases agree with TRBD2. Looked up from germline, CDR1 is SGHVS and CDR2 is FQNEAQ. There are 15 residues in the CDR3. Trimming cost V 2 bases and J 5 bases; bases outside gene matches: 2. The CDR3 region has the DNA TGTGCCAGCAGCTTACCTAGCGGGGGTACCGGGGAGCTGTTTTTT. Its protein is CASSLPSGGTGELFF.

The gene calls are TRBV5-1 and TRBJ2-3, with 10 bases matching TRBD1. From germline, CDR1 is SGHRS and CDR2 YFSETQ. The CDR3 loop spans 16 amino acids. V lost 6 bases and J lost 3; bases outside the gene matches: 10. Here the CDR3 DNA reads TGCGCCAGCATGTCCGGGACAGGGGCGGGTACAGATACGCAGTATTTT. Residues: CASMSGTGAGTDTQYF. Full variable domain (outside the CDR3, taken from reference TRBV5-1 and TRBJ2-3): KAGVTQTPRYLIKTRGQQVTLSCSPISGHRSVSWYQQTPGQGLQFLFEYFSETQRNKGNFPGRFSGRQFSNSRSEMNVSTLELGDSALYLCASMSGTGAGTDTQYFGPGTRLTVL.

Only a few counts were recorded for this clonotype. The chain recombines TRBV7-9 with TRBJ1-1, with D possibly matching TRBD1 (5 bases). The CDR3 is 12 amino acids. Trimming shortened V by 8 bases and J by 1 base, and 8 bases separated the two germline ends. Germline V gene lookup returns CDR1 SEHNR and CDR2 FQNEAQ (reference sequence). The CDR3: CASRQQNTEAFF. The DNA for the CDR3 is TGTGCCAGCCGACAGCAGAACACTGAAGCTTTCTTT.

This clonotype was recorded a few times. CDR3: CASSIDSGTAGDEKLFF. CDR3 coding DNA: TGTGCCAGTAGTATCGATTCTGGGACAGCGGGTGATGAAAAACTGTTTTTT. V is TRBV19 and J is TRBJ1-4, with 7 bases that match TRBD1. CDR3 length equals 17 residues. The J segment lost 6 bases and the V segment lost 3 bases, leaving 13 bases of the junction unmatched. The germline V gene encodes CDR1 LNHDA and CDR2 SQIVND (reference sequence).

This clonotype appeared a few times. V gene TRBV7-2 combines with J gene TRBJ1-5; D possibly corresponds to TRBD1 (6 bases). The V and J ends lost 4 bases and 0 bases respectively, with 13 bases between them. The CDR3 covers 16 residues. Germline V lookup: CDR1 SGHTA, CDR2 FQGNSA. CDR3 DNA sequence: TGTGCCAGCAGCTCGAGGGACACCTATAGCAATCAGCCCCAGCATTTT. Translated: CASSSRDTYSNQPQHF.

This clonotype was seen many times. The V gene is TRBV18, the J gene TRBJ2-5; TRBD1 is a possible D gene (5 bases). CDR1 and CDR2 from the germline V gene are KGHSH and LQKENI. The CDR3 totals 14 residues. The V end was cut by 2 bases, the J end by 5 bases, with 12 bases between. The DNA for the CDR3 is TGTGCCAGCTCACCATCCAGGGCGTGGGAGACCCAGTACTTC. It codes for CASSPSRAWETQYF.

The chain joins TRBV6-4 to TRBJ2-1; the match to TRBD2 covers 10 bases. The CDR3 runs 15 residues. The V segment lost 3 bases and the J segment 6 bases; nucleotides outside the gene matches: 5. Germline CDR1 and CDR2: MRHNA and SNTAGT. The CDR3 here is CASSEVAGGPNEQFF. CDR3 DNA sequence: TGTGCCAGCAGTGAGGTAGCGGGGGGACCCAATGAGCAGTTCTTC.